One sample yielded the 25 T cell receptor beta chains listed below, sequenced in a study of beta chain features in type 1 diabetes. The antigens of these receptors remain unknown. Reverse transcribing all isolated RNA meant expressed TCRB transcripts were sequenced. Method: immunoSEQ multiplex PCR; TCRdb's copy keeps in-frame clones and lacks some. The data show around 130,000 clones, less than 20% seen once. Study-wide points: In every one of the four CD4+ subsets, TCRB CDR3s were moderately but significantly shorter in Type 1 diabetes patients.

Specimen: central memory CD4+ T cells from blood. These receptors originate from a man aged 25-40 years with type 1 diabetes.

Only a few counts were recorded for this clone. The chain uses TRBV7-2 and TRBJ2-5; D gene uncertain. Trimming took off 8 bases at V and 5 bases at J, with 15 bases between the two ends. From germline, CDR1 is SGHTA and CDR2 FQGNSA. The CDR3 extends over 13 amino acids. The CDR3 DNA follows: TGTGCCAGCCGTCGTGGGTCCTCGGAGACCCAGTACTTC. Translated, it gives CASRRGSSETQYF. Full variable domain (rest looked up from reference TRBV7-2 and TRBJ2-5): GAGVSQSPSNKVTEKGKDVELRCDPISGHTALYWYRQSLGQGLEFLIYFQGNSAPDKSGLPSDRFSAERTGGSVSTLTIQRTQQEDSAVYLCASRRGSSETQYFGPGTRLLVL.

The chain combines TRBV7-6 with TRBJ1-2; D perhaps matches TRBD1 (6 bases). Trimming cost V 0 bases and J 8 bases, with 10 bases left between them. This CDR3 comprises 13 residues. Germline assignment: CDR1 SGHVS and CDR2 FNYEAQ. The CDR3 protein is CASSLAGGAGYTF. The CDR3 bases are TGTGCCAGCAGCTTAGCGGGGGGCGCGGGCTACACCTTC.

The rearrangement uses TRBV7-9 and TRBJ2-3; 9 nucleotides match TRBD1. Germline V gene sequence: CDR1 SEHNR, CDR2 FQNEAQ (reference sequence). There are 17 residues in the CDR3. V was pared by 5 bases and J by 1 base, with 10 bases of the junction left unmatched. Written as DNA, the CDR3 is TGTGCCAGCAGCCTCCGACAGGGGGTGATTGGCACAGATACGCAGTATTTT. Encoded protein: CASSLRQGVIGTDTQYF.

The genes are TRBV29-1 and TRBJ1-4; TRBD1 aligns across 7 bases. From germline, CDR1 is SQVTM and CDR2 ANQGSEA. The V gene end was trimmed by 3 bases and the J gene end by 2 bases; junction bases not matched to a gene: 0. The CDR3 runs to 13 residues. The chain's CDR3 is CSVEGQTNEKLFF. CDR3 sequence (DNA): TGCAGCGTTGAGGGACAGACTAATGAAAAACTGTTTTTT.

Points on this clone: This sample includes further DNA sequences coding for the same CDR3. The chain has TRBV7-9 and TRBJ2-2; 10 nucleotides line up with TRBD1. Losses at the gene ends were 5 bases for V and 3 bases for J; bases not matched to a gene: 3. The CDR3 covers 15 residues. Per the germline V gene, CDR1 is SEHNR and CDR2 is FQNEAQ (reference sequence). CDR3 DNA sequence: TGTGCCAGCAGCCTAGGGACAGGGGACACCGGGGAGCTGTTTTTT. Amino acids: CASSLGTGDTGELFF.

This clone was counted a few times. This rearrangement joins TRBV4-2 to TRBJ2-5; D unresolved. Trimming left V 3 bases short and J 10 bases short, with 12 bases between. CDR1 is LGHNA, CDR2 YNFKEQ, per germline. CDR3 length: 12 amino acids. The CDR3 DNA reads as TGTGCCAGCAGCCAGTCCGGTGGGGACCAGTACTTC. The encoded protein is CASSQSGGDQYF.

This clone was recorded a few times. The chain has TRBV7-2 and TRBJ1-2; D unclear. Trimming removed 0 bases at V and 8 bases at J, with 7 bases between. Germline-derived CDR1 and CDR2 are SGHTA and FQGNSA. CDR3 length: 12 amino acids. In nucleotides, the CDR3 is TGTGCCAGCAGCTTAGCGGGTCAGGGCTACACCTTC. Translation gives CASSLAGQGYTF.

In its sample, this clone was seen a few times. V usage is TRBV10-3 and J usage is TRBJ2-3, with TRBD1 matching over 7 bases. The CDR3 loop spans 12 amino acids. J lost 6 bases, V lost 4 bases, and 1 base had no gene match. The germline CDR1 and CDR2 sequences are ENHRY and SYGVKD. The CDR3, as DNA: TGTGCCATCAGTGGACAGGGTGATACGCAGTATTTT. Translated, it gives CAISGQGDTQYF.

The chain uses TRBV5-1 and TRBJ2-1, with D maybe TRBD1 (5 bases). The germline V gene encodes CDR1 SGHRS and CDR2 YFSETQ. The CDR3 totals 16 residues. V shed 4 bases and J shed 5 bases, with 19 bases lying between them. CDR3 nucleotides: TGCGCCAGCAGCATACCTCAGGGCATACAAGACAATGAGCAGTTCTTC. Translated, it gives CASSIPQGIQDNEQFF.

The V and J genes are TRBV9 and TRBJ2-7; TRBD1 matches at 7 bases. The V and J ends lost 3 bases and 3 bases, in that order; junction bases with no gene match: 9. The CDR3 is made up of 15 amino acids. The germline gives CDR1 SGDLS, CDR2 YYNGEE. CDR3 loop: CASSALGDRDYEQYF. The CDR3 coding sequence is TGTGCCAGCAGCGCTTTGGGAGACAGGGACTACGAGCAGTACTTC. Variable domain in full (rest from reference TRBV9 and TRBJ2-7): DSGVTQTPKHLITATGQRVTLRCSPRSGDLSVYWYQQSLDQGLQFLIQYYNGEERAKGNILERFSAQQFPDLHSELNLSSLELGDSALYFCASSALGDRDYEQYFGPGTRLTVT.

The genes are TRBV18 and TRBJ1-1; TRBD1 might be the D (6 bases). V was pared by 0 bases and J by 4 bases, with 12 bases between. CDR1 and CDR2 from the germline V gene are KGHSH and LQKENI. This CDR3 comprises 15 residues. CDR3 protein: CASSPPGQRSTEAFF. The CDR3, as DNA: TGTGCCAGCTCACCACCGGGACAACGGAGCACTGAAGCTTTCTTT.

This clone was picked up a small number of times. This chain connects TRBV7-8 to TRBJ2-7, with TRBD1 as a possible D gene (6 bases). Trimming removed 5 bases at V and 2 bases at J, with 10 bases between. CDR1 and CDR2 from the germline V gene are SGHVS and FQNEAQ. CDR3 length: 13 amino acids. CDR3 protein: CASSVGQPYEQYF. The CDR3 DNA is TGTGCCAGCAGCGTCGGACAGCCCTACGAGCAGTACTTC.

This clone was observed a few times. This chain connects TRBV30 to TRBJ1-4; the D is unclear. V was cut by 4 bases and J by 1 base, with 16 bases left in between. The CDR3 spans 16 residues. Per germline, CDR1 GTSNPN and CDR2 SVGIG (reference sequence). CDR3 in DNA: TGTGCCTGGAATCGAGACCGTAGTAGAACTAATGAAAAACTGTTTTTT. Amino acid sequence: CAWNRDRSRTNEKLFF.

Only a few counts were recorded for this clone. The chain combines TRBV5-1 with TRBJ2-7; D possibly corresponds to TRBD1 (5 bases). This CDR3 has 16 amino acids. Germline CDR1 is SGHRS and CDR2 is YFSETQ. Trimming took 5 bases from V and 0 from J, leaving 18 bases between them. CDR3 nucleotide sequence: TGCGCCAGCAGAGACCTCGTAGGGGATCGCTCCTACGAGCAGTACTTC. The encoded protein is CASRDLVGDRSYEQYF.

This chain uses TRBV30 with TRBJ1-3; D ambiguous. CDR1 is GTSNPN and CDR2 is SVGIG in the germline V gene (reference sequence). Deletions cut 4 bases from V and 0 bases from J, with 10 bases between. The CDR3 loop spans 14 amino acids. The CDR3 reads CAWNFGSSGNTIYF. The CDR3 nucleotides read TGTGCCTGGAATTTCGGAAGCTCTGGAAACACCATATATTTT.

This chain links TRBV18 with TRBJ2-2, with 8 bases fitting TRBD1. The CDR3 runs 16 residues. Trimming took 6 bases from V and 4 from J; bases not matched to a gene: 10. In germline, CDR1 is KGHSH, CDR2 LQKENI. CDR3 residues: CASSPGQGGITGELFF. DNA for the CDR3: TGTGCCAGCTCCCCCGGACAGGGAGGCATCACCGGGGAGCTGTTTTTT. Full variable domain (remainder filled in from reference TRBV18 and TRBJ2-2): NAGVMQNPRHLVRRRGQEARLRCSPMKGHSHVYWYRQLPEEGLKFMVYLQKENIIDESGMPKERFSAEFPKEGPSILRIQQVVRGDSAAYFCASSPGQGGITGELFFGEGSRLTVL.

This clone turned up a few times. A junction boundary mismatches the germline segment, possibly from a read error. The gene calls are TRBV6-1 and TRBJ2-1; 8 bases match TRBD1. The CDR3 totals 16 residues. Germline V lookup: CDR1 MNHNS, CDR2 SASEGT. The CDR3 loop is CAISEGQTGERNEQFF. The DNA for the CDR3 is TGTGCCATCAGTGAAGGACAGACAGGGGAAAGAAATGAGCAGTTCTTC.

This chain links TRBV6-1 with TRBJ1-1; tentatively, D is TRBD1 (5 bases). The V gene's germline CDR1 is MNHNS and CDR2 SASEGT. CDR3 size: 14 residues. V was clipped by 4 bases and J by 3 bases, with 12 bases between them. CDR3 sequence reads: CASSVTRGDTEAFF. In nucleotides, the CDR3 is TGTGCCAGCAGTGTCACAAGGGGAGACACTGAAGCTTTCTTT.

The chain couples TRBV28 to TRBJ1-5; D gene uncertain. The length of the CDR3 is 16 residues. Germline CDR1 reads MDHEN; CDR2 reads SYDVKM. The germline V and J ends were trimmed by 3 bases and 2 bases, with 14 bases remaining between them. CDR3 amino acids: CASSLVWLPGNQPQHF. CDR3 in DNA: TGTGCCAGCAGTTTGGTGTGGCTCCCGGGCAATCAGCCCCAGCATTTT.

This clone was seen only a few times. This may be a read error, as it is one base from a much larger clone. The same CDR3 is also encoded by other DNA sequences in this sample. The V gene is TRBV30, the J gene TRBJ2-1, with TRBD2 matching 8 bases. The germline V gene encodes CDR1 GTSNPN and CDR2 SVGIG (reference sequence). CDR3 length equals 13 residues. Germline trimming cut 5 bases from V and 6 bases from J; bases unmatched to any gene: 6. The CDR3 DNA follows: TGTGCCTGGTATAGCGGGGTTGGCAATGAGCAGTTCTTC. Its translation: CAWYSGVGNEQFF. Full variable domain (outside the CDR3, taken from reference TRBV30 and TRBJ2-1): SQTIHQWPATLVQPVGSPLSLECTVEGTSNPNLYWYRQAAGRGLQLLFYSVGIGQISSEVPQNLSASRPQDRQFILSSKKLLLSDSGFYLCAWYSGVGNEQFFGPGTRLTVL.

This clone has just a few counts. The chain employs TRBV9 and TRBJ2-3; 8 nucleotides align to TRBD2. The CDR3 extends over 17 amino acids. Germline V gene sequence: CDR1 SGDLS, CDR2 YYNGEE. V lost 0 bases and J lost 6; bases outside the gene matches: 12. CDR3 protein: CASSVEWGSGAVDTQYF. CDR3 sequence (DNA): TGTGCCAGCAGCGTAGAGTGGGGTAGCGGGGCCGTCGATACGCAGTATTTT.

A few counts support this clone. The CDR3 DNA is TGTGCCAGCAGCTTAAGGACGGCCTACGAGCAGTACTTC. This encodes CASSLRTAYEQYF. The chain is built from TRBV7-8 and TRBJ2-7; D remains ambiguous. With 2 bases removed from V and 2 bases from J, the gap between germline ends came to 7 bases. The CDR3 is 13 amino acids. The V gene's germline CDR1 is SGHVS and CDR2 FQNEAQ.

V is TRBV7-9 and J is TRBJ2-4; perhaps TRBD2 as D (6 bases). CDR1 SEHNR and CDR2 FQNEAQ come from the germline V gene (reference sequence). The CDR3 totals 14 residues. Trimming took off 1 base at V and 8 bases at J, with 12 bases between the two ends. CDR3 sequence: CASSLEWRGDIQYF. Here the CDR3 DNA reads TGTGCCAGCAGCTTAGAGTGGAGGGGTGACATTCAGTACTTC. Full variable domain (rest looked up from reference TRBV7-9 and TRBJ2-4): DTGVSQNPRHKITKRGQNVTFRCDPISEHNRLYWYRQTLGQGPEFLTYFQNEAQLEKSRLLSDRFSAERPKGSFSTLEIQRTEQGDSAMYLCASSLEWRGDIQYFGAGTRLSVL.

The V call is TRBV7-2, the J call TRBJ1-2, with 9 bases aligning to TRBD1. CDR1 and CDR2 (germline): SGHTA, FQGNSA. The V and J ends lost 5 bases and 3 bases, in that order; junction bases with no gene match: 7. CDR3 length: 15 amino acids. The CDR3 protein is CASSPPDRGHYGYTF. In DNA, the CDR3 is TGTGCCAGCAGCCCCCCGGACAGGGGCCACTATGGCTACACCTTC.

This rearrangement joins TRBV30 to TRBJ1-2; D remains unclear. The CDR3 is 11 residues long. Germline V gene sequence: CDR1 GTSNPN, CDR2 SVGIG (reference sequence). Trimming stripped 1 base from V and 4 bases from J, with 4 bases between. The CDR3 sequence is CAWSEGYGYTF. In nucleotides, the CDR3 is TGTGCCTGGAGTGAGGGCTATGGCTACACCTTC.